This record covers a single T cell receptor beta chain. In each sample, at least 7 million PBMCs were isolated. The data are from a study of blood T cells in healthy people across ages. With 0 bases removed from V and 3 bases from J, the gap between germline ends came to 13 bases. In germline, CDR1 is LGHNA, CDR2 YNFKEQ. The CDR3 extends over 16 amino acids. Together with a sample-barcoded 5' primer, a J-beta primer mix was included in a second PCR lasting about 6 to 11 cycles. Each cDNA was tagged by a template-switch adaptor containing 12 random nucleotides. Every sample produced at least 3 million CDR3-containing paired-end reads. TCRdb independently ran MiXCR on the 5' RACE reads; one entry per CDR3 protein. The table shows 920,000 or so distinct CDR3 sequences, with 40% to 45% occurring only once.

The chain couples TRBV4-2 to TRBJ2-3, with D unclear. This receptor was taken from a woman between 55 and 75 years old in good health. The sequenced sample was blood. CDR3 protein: CASSQERPLLTDTQYF. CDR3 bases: TGTGCCAGCAGCCAAGAACGTCCTTTATTGACAGATACGCAGTATTTT.